This T cell receptor beta chain derives from a study of CD8 T cells in ankylosing spondylitis. Scientists made TCR beta libraries using quantitative 5'-RACE with molecular barcodes. A single record per CDR3 protein comes from TCRdb applying MiXCR to the 5' RACE reads. The sample lists roughly 200,000 distinct CDR3 sequences, more than 10% seen once, with 15% to 20% in the top ten. This clonotype was seen a handful of times. Its antigen is undetermined. Germline V gene lookup returns CDR1 SGHAT and CDR2 FQDESV (reference sequence). This CDR3 comprises 16 residues. V dropped 5 bases and J dropped 8 bases, with 22 bases sitting between them. Study results and limitations: A TCR beta motif made of several highly homologous variants seemed typical of ankylosing spondylitis blood. It was reported that disease-linked clones were significantly enriched in matched ankylosing spondylitis synovial fluid.

V usage is TRBV11-1 and J usage is TRBJ2-1, with D perhaps TRBD1 (7 bases). The receptor comes from a male donor with ankylosing spondylitis or in good health (not recorded which). The sequenced material came from blood, either unsorted or a sorted T cell fraction (not recorded which). This chain's CDR3 is CASSHYQGGARHEQFF. In DNA form, the CDR3 reads TGTGCCAGCAGCCACTATCAGGGGGGAGCTCGACATGAGCAGTTCTTC.